This TCR beta chain originates from a study of T cell repertoires in cytomegalovirus infection. CDR3 length equals 13 residues. The J segment lost 12 bases and the V segment lost 5 bases, leaving 6 bases of the junction unmatched. Germline V CDR1 and CDR2: MDHEN, SYDVKM. About this clonotype itself: Its matching antigen is unknown.

TCRdb independently ran MiXCR on the reads; one entry per CDR3 protein. The sample has some 920,000 distinct CDR3 sequences, less than 40% seen once. This receptor was identified in a human donor in good health (CMV status not recorded). Some clones in this sample may be carry-over from other donors' samples. The rearrangement uses TRBV28 and TRBJ1-6; 8 bases are shared with TRBD1. The specimen was cultured CD8+ T cells from PBMCs, collected from culture after CMV antigen stimulation. This chain's CDR3 is CASSPRTGIPLHF. In DNA, the CDR3 is TGTGCCAGCAGTCCCCGGACAGGGATACCCCTCCACTTT. Filled out from reference TRBV28 and TRBJ1-6, the complete variable domain reads DVKVTQSSRYLVKRTGEKVFLECVQDMDHENMFWYRQDPGLGLRLIYFSYDVKMKEKGDIPEGYSVSREKKERFSLILESASTNQTSMYLCASSPRTGIPLHFGNGTRLTVT.